The present T cell receptor beta chain was sequenced within a study of identical twins (dated by TCRdb to between 2015 and 2016). Notes on the research overall: To test whether fetal clonotypes persist, this study deep-sequenced TCR alpha and beta repertoires from monozygotic twins, from unrelated adults of various ages, and from cord blood. Replicate twin experiments were performed at different times using different library preparation protocols to rule out contamination. What the authors observed across the whole study: Invariant T cells such as MAIT and iNKT could partly confound zero-insertion analyses, though diverse VJ usage argued against this for most clonotypes. Recombination models systematically underestimated out-of-frame TCR alpha sharing in monozygotic twins but agreed with sharing between unrelated individuals. Conclusions relied on cross-sectional statistical analysis, since the same donors could not be followed over many years. Fewer insertions were carried by abundant cord blood beta clonotypes; a weaker similar trend was observed in young adult naive repertoires, while no such trend was observed in memory repertoires. In beta out-of-frame sequences, excess twin sharing was weaker, because having fewer shared sequences lowered the signal-to-noise ratio. Out-of-frame TCR alpha sequences shared between twins showed an excess of low generation-probability sequences compared with coincidental sharing between unrelated individuals.

Library creation used 5' RACE. Sequencing took place on an Illumina HiSeq 2000. Template switching introduced a universal primer binding site; the final cDNA contained a unique molecular identifier, enabling accurate counting of TCR cDNA molecules. First-strand cDNA for TCR alpha and beta chains was synthesized from specific primers in the conserved constant-segment region. To control for contamination, every cDNA library carried two barcodes: a SMART-Mk sample barcode plus Illumina barcodes. TruSeq adapter sequences along with Illumina sample barcodes were introduced in two successive PCR steps. TCR alpha and beta cDNA libraries were sequenced on the Illumina HiSeq platform with custom primers. Regarding the original processing steps: Unique molecular identifiers were extracted from raw reads with MiGEC, and CDR3 positions were determined with MiXCR. Recombination models were inferred per individual with the repgenHMM and IGoR tools using an EM algorithm. Shared clonotype analysis was performed with the tcR package in R, normalizing sharing by the product of cloneset sizes. To study raw recombination free of thymic and clonal selection effects, out-of-frame nonproductive sequences were analyzed. TCRdb trimmed the raw reads at Q25, called clones with MiXCR and kept productive beta chains. Here each entry gathers all rows of one CDR3 protein and keeps the most common genes and DNA. For this entry, the V and J calls and clone size follow TCRdb and not the study's own pipeline. The table for this sample lists 1,800,000 or so distinct CDR3 sequences; roughly a third of them were counted only once. Clones ranked in the top ten supply around 0.25% of the sample.

Including cysteine and phenylalanine, the CDR3 has 15 amino acids. Only the CDR3 portion is preserved as DNA: 45 bases, with reading frame beginning at the first base. Cut back by 4 bases and 2 bases, the V and J ends lie 14 bases apart. CDR1 and CDR2 are read off the germline V gene as LGHNA and YNFKEQ. Only healthy Caucasian donors were included. About this clonotype itself: Which antigen it targets is not known. No base quality values were provided; no much bigger clone lies one nucleotide off.

This sequence was found in a newborn girl in good health. The specimen sequenced was cord blood. The chain was built from TRBV4-2 and TRBJ1-2; TRBD1 is perhaps the D gene, given 5 matching bases. Here the CDR3 is given as CASSRRTGGNYGYTF. The sequenced DNA: TGTGCCAGCAGCCGACGGACGGGGGGGAACTATGGCTACACCTTC.